Detailed here is one TCR beta chain. There is no known antigen for this receptor. One base away there is no much larger clone; base qualities are not given. This sample was included in a study of shared T cell receptors in the human thymus (dated by TCRdb to about 2021). Regarding the complete study: The study examined how self-reactive, shared T-cell receptor alpha chains are generated in the human thymus.

The V and J ends are trimmed by 5 bases and 7 bases, leaving 11 bases between them. The cysteine opens and the phenylalanine closes a CDR3 of 12 amino acids. Here the CDR3 DNA is all that survives: 36 bases in frame from base 1. CDR1 and CDR2 (SGHTA, FQGNSA) derive from the germline V gene. Receptor amplification or capture employed the immunoSEQ multiplex PCR assay. This is the immuneACCESS table as TCRdb keeps it, with only in-frame sequences that have V and J called. A part of the clones is gone; compared with another copy, unresolved V genes explain less than half, and the rest is unexplained. This sample comprises hundreds of thousands of clones, around 87% of them detected only once. More than 0.009% of the sample comes from the top ten. The sample was also reused in another study, on human thymus T cells. The second study's authors report: In Finland, the donors were immunologically healthy infants who were having open corrective cardiac surgery for congenital heart defects. The thymus tissue came from surgical resects taken out during corrective cardiac surgery. Both the thymic and the peripheral blood repertoires appeared to show biased V and J gene segment usage. Highly overlapping thymic TCR repertoires among unrelated individuals were reported in the related research. TCR alpha and beta repertoires from about eight infant thymus samples and four related peripheral blood samples were characterized in the study. Donor ages ranged from roughly 7 to 250 days, and the cohort comprised over five male and a couple of female infants. Thymocytes were mechanically released from the tissue and were stored as pellets of roughly 9-33 million cells at -70 degrees C. A QIAsymphony instrument was used to extract genomic DNA from the frozen cell pellets. TCRB and TCRAD loci were amplified from a standardized quantity of quality-controlled genomic DNA using the immunoSEQ multiplex PCR assay. The V(D)J region was spanned by amplicons of a length sufficient to cover the CDR3 and to identify V and J genes. Through the commercial immunoSEQ service, the amplicons were sequenced on an Illumina platform. Corrections for primer bias and sequencing errors followed previously described methods, while TCRAD and TCRB definitions were based on the IMGT database. Repertoires were analysed with immunoSEQ Analyzer 3.0 and VDJTools, covering basic statistics, V/J segment usage, diversity estimates, rarefaction and pairwise overlap. To estimate diversity, the Chao1, ChaoE, Efron-Thisted, Shannon and inverse Simpson indices were applied, and diversity was also estimated on datasets down-sampled to the smallest sample. For repertoire overlap, CDR3 nucleotide sequence, V gene and J gene had to match strictly, and clustering was done by Jaccard-based multidimensional scaling. On average, about 800,000 unique TCRB clonotypes were obtained from thymus samples, compared with about 84,000 from blood samples.

The V and J segments used are TRBV7-2 and TRBJ1-2, with an unclear D gene assignment. This TCR derives from a boy in the first two years of life with a congenital heart defect. Donor details come from another sample of the same person, matched by shared clones. The sample was thymocytes. The CDR3: CASSPVGSGYTF. The DNA reads as follows: TGTGCCAGCAGCCCTGTAGGGAGTGGCTACACCTTC. Where the CDR3 stops, the reference TRBV7-2 and TRBJ1-2 genes take over; the full variable domain is GAGVSQSPSNKVTEKGKDVELRCDPISGHTALYWYRQSLGQGLEFLIYFQGNSAPDKSGLPSDRFSAERTGGSVSTLTIQRTQQEDSAVYLCASSPVGSGYTFGSGTRLTVV.